The sample holds a few counts of the clone carrying this T cell receptor (beta chain). No antigen is known for it. The germline gene is not matched at one end of the junction; a read error may be the cause. This sample is drawn from a study of T cell repertoires in cytomegalovirus infection. In TCRdb, the reads were re-called with MiXCR into one record per CDR3 protein. Of around 500,000 distinct CDR3 sequences listed, about 42% are singletons. CDR1 is MNHNS and CDR2 is SASEGT in the germline V gene. The CDR3 length is 10 residues. This sequence joins TRBV6-1 and TRBJ2-7; D ambiguous. The sequence derives from a human donor in good health (CMV status not recorded). Some clones in this sample may be carry-over from other donors' samples. Specimen: cultured PBMCs, collected from culture after CMV antigen stimulation. CDR3: CASGDYEQYF. CDR3 nucleotide sequence: TGTGCCAGCGGTGACTACGAGCAGTACTTC.